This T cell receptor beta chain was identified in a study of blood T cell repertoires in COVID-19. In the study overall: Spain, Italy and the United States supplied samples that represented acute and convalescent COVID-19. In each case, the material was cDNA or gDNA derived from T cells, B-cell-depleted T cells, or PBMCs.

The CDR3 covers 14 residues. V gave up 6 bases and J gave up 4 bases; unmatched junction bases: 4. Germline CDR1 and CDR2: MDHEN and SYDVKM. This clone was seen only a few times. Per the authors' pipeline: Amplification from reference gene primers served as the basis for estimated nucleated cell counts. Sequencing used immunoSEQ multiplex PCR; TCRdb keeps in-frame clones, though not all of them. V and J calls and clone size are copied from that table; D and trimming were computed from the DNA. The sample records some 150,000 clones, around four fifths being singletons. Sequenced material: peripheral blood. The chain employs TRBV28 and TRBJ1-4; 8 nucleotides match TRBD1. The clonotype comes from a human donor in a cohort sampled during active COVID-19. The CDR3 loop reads CASRPTGGNEKLFF. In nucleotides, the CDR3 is TGTGCCAGCAGACCAACAGGGGGTAATGAAAAACTGTTTTTT.